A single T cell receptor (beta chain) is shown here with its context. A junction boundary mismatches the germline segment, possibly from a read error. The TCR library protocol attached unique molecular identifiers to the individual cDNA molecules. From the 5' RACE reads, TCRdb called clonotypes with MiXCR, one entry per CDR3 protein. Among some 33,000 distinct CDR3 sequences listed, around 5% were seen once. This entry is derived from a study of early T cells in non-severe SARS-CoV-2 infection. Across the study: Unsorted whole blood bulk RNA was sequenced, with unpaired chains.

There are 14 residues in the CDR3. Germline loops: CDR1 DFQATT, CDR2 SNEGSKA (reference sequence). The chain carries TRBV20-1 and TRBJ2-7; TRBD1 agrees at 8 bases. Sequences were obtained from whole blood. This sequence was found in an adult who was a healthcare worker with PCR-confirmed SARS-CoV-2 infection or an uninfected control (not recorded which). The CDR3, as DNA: TGCAGTGCAAGAGGGTGGGGGACAGGCTACGAGCAGTACTTC. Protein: CSARGWGTGYEQYF.